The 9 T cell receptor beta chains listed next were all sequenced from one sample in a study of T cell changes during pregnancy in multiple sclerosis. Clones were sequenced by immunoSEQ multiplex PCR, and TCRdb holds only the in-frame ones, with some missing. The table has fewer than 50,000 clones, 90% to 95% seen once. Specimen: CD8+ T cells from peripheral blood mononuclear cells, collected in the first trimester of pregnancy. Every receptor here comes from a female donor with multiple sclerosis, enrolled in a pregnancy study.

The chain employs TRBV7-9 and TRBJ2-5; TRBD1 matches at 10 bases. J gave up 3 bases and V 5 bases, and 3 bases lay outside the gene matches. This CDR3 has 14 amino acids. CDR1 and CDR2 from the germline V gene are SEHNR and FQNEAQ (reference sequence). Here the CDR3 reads CASSLGTGEETQYF. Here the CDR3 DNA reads TGTGCCAGCAGCCTCGGGACAGGGGAAGAGACCCAGTACTTC.

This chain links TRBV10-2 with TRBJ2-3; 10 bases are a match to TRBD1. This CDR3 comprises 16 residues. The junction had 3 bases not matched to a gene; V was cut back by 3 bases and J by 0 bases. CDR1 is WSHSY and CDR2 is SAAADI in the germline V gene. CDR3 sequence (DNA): TGCGCCAGCAGTGACTCGGGACAGGGGAGCACAGATACGCAGTATTTT. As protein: CASSDSGQGSTDTQYF.

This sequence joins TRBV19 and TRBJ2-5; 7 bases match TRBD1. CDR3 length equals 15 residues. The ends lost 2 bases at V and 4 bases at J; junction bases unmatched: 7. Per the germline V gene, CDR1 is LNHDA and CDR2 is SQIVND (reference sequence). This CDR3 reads CASSILRQGTETQYF. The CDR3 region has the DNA TGTGCCAGTAGTATACTGAGACAGGGTACAGAGACCCAGTACTTC.

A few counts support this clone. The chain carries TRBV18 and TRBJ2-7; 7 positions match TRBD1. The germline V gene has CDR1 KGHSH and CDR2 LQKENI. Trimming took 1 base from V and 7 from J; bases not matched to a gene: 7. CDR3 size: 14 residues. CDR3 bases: TGTGCCAGCTCACCACGGGACAGAGTAGGTGAGCAGTACTTC. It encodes CASSPRDRVGEQYF.

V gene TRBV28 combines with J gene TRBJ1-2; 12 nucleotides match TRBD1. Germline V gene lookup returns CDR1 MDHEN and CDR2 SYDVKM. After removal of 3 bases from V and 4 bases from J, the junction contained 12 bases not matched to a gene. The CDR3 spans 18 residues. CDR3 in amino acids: CASSLGDRGLFRGYGYTF. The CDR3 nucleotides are TGTGCCAGCAGTTTGGGGGACAGGGGGCTTTTTAGGGGCTATGGCTACACCTTC.

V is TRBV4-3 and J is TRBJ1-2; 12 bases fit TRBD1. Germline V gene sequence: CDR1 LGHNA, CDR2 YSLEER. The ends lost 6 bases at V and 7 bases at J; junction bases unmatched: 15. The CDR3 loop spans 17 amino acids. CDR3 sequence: CASRASGTGGPGGGYTF. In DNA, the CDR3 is TGCGCCAGCAGGGCGTCCGGGACAGGGGGCCCTGGGGGTGGCTACACCTTC.

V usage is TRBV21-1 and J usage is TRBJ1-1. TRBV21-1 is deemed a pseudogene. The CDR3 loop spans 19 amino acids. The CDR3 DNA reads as TGTGCCAGCAGCCATAAAAGAAGGAGGGAAGGAGGGAGGAACACTGAAGCTTTCTTT. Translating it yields CASSHKRRREGGRNTEAFF.

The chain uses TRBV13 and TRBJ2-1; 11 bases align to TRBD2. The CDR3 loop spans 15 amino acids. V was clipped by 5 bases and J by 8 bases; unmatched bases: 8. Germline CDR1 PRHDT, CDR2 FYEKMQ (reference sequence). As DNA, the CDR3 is TGTGCCAGCAGCAATAGCGGGGGGGCCGGGGATGAGCAGTTCTTC. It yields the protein CASSNSGGAGDEQFF.

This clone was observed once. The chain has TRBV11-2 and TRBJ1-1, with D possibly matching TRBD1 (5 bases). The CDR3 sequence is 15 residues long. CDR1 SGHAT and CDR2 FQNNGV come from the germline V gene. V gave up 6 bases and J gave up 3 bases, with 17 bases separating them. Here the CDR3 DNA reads TGTGCCAGCAGTCCCTGGGAGGGGCGGTACACTGAAGCTTTCTTT. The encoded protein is CASSPWEGRYTEAFF.